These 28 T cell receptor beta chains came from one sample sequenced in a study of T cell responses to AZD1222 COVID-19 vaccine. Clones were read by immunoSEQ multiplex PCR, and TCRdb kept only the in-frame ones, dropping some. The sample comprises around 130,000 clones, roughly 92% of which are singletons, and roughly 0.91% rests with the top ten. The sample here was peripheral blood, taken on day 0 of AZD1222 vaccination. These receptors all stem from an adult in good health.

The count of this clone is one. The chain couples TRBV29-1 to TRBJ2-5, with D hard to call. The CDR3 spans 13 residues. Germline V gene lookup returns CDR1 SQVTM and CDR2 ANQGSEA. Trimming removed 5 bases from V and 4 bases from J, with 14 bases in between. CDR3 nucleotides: TGCAGCGTTAAGCAACTTTTACGAGAGACCCAGTACTTC. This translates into CSVKQLLRETQYF.

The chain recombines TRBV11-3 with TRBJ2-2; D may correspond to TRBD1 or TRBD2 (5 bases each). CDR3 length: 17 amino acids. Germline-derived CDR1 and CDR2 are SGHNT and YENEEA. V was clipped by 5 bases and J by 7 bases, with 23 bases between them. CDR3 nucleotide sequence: TGTGCCAGCAGCAAAGGGGATTCGAGACTATCAAGCGGGGAGCTGTTTTTT. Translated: CASSKGDSRLSSGELFF.

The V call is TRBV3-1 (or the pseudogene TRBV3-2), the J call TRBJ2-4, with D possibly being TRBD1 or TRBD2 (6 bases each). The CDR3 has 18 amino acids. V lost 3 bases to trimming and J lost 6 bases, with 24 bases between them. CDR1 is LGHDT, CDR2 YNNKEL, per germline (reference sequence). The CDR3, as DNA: TGTGCCAGCAGCCAGCGTTCGGGGGCGAGTCGTAGCGGAAACATTCAGTACTTC. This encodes CASSQRSGASRSGNIQYF.

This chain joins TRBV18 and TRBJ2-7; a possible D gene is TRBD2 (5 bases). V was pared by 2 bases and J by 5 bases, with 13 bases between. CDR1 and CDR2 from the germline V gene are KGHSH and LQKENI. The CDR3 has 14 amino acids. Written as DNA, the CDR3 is TGTGCCAGCTCACCATTGTTGGGGAGCAACGAGCAGTACTTC. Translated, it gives CASSPLLGSNEQYF.

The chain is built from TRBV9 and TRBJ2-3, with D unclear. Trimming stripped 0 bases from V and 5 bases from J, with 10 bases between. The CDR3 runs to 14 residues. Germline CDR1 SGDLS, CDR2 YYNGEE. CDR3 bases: TGTGCCAGCAGCGTAGTCGGCCACCAAGATACGCAGTATTTT. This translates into CASSVVGHQDTQYF.

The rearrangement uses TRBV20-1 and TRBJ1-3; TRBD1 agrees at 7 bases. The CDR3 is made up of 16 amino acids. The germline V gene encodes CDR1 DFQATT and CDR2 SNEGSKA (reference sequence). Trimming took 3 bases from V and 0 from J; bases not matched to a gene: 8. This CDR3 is CSASPFQGVSGNTIYF. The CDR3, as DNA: TGCAGTGCTAGTCCCTTTCAGGGGGTCTCTGGAAACACCATATATTTT.

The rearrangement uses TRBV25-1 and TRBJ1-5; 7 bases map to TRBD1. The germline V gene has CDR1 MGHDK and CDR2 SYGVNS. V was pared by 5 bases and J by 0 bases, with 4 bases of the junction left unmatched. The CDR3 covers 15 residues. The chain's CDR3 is CASSPDRDSNQPQHF. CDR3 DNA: TGTGCCAGCAGTCCTGACAGGGATAGCAATCAGCCCCAGCATTTT. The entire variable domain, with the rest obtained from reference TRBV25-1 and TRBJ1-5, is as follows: EADIYQTPRYLVIGTGKKITLECSQTMGHDKMYWYQQDPGMELHLIHYSYGVNSTEKGDLSSESTVSRIRTEHFPLTLESARPSHTSQYLCASSPDRDSNQPQHFGDGTRLSIL.

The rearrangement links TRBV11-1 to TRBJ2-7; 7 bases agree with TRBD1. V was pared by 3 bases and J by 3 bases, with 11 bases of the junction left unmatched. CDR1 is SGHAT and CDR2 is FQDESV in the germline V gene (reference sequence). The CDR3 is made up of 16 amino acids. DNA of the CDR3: TGTGCCAGCAGCTTCGACCGACAGGGAACTTTCTACGAGCAGTACTTC. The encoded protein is CASSFDRQGTFYEQYF.

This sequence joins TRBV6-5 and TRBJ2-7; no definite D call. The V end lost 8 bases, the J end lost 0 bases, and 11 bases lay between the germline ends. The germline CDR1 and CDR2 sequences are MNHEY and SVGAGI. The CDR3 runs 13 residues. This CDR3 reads CASRSTSSYEQYF. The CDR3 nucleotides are TGTGCCAGCCGAAGCACGAGCTCCTACGAGCAGTACTTC.

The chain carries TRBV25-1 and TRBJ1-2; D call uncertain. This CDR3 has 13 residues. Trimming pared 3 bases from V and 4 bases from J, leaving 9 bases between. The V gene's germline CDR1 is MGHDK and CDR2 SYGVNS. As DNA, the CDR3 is TGTGCCAGCAGTGAGGGTCAGGCCTATGGCTACACCTTC. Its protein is CASSEGQAYGYTF.

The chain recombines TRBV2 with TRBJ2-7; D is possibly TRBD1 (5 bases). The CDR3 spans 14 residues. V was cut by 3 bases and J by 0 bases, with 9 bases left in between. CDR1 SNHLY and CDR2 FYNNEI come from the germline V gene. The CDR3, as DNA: TGTGCCAGCAGTGAGCAGGGCTACTCCTACGAGCAGTACTTC. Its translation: CASSEQGYSYEQYF.

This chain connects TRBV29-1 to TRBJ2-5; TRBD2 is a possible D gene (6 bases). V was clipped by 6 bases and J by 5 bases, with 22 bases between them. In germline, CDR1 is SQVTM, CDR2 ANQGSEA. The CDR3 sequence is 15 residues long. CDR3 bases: TGCAGCGTATGGGTAGGGACTCAGAGGGCTGAGACCCAGTACTTC. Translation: CSVWVGTQRAETQYF.

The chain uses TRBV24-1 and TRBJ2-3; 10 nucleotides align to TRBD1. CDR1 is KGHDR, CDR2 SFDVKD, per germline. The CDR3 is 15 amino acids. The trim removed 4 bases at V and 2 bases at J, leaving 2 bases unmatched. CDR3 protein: CATSDGTGVTDTQYF. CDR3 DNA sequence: TGTGCCACCAGTGACGGGACAGGGGTCACAGATACGCAGTATTTT.

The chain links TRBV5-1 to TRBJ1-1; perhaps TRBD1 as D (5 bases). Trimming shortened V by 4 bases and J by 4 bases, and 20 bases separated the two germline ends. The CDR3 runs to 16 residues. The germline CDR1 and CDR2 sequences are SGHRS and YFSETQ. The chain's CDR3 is CASSPGTSPFGTEAFF. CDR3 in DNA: TGCGCCAGCAGCCCCGGGACTTCCCCCTTTGGCACTGAAGCTTTCTTT. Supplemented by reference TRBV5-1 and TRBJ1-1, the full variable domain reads KAGVTQTPRYLIKTRGQQVTLSCSPISGHRSVSWYQQTPGQGLQFLFEYFSETQRNKGNFPGRFSGRQFSNSRSEMNVSTLELGDSALYLCASSPGTSPFGTEAFFGQGTRLTVV.

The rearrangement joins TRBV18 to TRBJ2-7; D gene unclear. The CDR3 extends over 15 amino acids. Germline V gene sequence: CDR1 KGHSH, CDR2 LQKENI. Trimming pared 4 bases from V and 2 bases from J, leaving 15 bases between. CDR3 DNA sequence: TGTGCCAGCTCACGAATCCCGGACGGAACCTACGAGCAGTACTTC. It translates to CASSRIPDGTYEQYF.

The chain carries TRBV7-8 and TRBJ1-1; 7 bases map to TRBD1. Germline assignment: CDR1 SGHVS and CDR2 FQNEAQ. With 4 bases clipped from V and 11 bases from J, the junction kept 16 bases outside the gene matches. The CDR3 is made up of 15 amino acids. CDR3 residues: CASSSAQGTQTRAFF. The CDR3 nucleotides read TGTGCCAGCAGCTCGGCACAGGGGACACAGACTAGGGCTTTCTTT.

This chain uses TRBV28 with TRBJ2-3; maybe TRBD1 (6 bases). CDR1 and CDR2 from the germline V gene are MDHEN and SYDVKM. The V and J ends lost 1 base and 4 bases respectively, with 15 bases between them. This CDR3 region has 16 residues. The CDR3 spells CASSLFGQGSADTQYF. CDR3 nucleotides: TGTGCCAGCAGTTTATTTGGGCAGGGGAGTGCAGATACGCAGTATTTT. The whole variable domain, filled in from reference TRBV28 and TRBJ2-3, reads DVKVTQSSRYLVKRTGEKVFLECVQDMDHENMFWYRQDPGLGLRLIYFSYDVKMKEKGDIPEGYSVSREKKERFSLILESASTNQTSMYLCASSLFGQGSADTQYFGPGTRLTVL.

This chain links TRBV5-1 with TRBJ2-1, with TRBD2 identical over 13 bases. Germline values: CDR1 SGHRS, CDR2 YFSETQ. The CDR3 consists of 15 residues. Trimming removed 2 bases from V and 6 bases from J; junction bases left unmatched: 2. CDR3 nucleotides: TGCGCCAGCAGCTTCACTAGCGGGGGGGCCAATGAGCAGTTCTTC. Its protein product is CASSFTSGGANEQFF.

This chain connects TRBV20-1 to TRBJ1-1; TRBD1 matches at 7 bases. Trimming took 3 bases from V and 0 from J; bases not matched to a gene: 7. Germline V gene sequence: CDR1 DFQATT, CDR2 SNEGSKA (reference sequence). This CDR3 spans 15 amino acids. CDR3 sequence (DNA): TGCAGTGCTAGTGGCCAGGGGGGTTTGAACACTGAAGCTTTCTTT. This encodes CSASGQGGLNTEAFF.

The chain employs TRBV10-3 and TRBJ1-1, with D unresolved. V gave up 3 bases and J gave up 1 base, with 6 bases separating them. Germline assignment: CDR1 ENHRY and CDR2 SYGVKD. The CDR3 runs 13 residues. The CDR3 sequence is CAISDGWNTEAFF. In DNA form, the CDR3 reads TGTGCCATCAGTGATGGGTGGAACACTGAAGCTTTCTTT.

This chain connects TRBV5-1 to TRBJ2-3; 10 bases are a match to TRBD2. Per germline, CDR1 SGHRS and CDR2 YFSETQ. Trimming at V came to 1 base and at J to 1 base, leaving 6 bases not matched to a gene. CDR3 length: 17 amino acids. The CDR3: CASSLLPSGGRTDTQYF. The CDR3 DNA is TGCGCCAGCAGCTTGTTACCTAGCGGGGGACGCACAGATACGCAGTATTTT.

The CDR3 spells CASSKQGVSTEAFF. In DNA, the CDR3 is TGTGCCAGCAGTAAACAGGGGGTCAGCACTGAAGCTTTCTTT. The V call is TRBV27, the J call TRBJ1-1, with 8 bases matching TRBD1. The CDR3 runs to 14 residues. CDR1 MNHEY and CDR2 SMNVEV come from the germline V gene (reference sequence). The V segment lost 5 bases and the J segment 4 bases; nucleotides outside the gene matches: 6.

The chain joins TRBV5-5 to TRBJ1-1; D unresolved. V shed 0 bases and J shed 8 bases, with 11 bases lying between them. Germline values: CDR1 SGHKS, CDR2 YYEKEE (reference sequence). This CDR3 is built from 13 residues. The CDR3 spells CASSLEDIIEAFF. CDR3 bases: TGTGCCAGCAGCTTGGAGGATATTATCGAAGCTTTCTTT.

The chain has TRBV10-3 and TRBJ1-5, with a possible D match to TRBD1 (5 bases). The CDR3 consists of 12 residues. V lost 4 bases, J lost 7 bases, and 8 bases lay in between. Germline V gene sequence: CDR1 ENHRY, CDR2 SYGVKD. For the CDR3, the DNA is TGTGCCATCAGTGTAGGGGACCAGCCCCAGCATTTT. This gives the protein CAISVGDQPQHF.

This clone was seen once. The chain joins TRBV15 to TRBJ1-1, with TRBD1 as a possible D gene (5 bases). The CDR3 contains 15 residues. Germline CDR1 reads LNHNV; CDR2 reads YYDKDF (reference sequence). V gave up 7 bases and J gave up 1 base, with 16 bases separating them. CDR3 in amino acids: CATTPRQGENTEAFF. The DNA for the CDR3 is TGTGCCACCACCCCACGGCAGGGTGAGAACACTGAAGCTTTCTTT.

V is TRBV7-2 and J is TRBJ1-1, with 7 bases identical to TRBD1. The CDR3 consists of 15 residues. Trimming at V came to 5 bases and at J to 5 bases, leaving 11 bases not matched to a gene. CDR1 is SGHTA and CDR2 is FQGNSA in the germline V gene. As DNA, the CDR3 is TGTGCCAGCAGCCAGGTAGGGGGCATCGGGACTGAAGCTTTCTTT. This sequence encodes CASSQVGGIGTEAFF.

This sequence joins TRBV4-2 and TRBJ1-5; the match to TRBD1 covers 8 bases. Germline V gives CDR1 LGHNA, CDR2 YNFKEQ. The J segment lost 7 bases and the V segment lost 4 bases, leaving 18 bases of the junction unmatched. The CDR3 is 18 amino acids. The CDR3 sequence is CASSLIGQGRGGVQPQHF. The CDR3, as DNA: TGTGCCAGCAGCCTTATCGGACAGGGAAGAGGGGGAGTCCAGCCCCAGCATTTT.

The CDR3 spells CASTPRGFYGYTF. The CDR3 nucleotides are TGTGCCAGCACACCGCGGGGATTCTATGGCTACACCTTC. J is TRBJ1-2 and V is TRBV2; D unresolved. Deletions cut 7 bases from V and 4 bases from J, with 13 bases between. The germline V gene encodes CDR1 SNHLY and CDR2 FYNNEI. This CDR3 has 13 residues.